This paragraph covers one T cell receptor (beta chain) sequence. Its antigen is currently unknown. This record comes from a study of Ad26.COV2.S vaccination and SARS-CoV-2 variants. The wider study: Once, or twice with 56 days between doses, Ad26.COV2.S was given intramuscularly.

Treatment of the sample: around 19 received Ad26.COV2.S at low or high dose, single or two shots; 5 received placebo; per-sample allocation not given. Vaccine and placebo recipients were sampled on day 63 after the first injection. A Boston adult aged 18-55 years was the donor. Between the trimmed V and J ends, which lost 5 bases and 3 bases, there was a span of 10 bases. Looked up from germline, CDR1 is SGHTA and CDR2 is FQGNSA. The CDR3 runs 13 residues. Profiling relied on immunoSEQ multiplex PCR, and the TCRdb table lists in-frame clones only, not all of them. This sample has about 410,000 clones, with approximately 86% found just once. Study-level findings and limits: Breadth of non-spike TCRs did not differ between vaccinees and placebo recipients.

This sample comprised peripheral blood, obtained in a trial of Ad26.COV2.S vaccine versus placebo. V usage is TRBV7-2 and J usage is TRBJ1-2, with D maybe TRBD1 (6 bases). This receptor was obtained from a person between 18 and 60 years old who received the Ad26.COV2.S COVID-19 vaccine or a placebo. CDR3 sequence reads: CASSGAGDYGYTF. In DNA, the CDR3 is TGTGCCAGCAGCGGGGCAGGGGACTATGGCTACACCTTC.